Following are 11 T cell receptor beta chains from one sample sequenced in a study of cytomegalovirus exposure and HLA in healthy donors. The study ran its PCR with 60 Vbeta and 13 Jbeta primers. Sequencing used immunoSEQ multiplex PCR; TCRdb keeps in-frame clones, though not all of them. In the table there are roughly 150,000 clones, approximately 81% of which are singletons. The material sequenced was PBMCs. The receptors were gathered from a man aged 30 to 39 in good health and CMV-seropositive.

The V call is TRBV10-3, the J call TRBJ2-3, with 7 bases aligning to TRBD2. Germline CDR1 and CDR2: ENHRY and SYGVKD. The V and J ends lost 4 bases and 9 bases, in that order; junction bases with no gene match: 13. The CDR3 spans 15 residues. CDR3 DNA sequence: TGTGCCATCAGTGCCCGCGGGAGCTCAACTAGGACGCAGTATTTT. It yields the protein CAISARGSSTRTQYF.

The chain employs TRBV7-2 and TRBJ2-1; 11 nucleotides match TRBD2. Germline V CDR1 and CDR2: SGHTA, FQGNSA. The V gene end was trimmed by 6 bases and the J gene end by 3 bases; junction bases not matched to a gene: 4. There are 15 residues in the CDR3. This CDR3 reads CASRRLAGGYNEQFF. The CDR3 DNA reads TGTGCCAGCAGACGCCTAGCGGGGGGCTACAATGAGCAGTTCTTC.

Written as DNA, the CDR3 is TGCAGCGTTGAAACATGGGGGGTAACAGATACGCAGTATTTT. Protein product: CSVETWGVTDTQYF. This sequence joins TRBV29-1 and TRBJ2-3; perhaps TRBD2 as D (6 bases). This CDR3 contains 14 residues. V was pared by 2 bases and J by 3 bases, with 12 bases between. The germline V gene has CDR1 SQVTM and CDR2 ANQGSEA.

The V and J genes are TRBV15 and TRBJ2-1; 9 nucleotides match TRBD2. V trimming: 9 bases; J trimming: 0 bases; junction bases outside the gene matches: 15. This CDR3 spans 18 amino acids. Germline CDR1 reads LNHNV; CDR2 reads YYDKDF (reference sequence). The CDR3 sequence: CATLGLAGRRSSYNEQFF. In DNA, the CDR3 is TGTGCCACATTGGGTCTAGCGGGGCGCCGAAGCTCCTACAATGAGCAGTTCTTC. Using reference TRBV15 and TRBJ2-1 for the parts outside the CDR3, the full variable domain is DAMVIQNPRYQVTQFGKPVTLSCSQTLNHNVMYWYQQKSSQAPKLLFHYYDKDFNNEADTPDNFQSRRPNTSFCFLDIRSPGLGDTAMYLCATLGLAGRRSSYNEQFFGPGTRLTVL.

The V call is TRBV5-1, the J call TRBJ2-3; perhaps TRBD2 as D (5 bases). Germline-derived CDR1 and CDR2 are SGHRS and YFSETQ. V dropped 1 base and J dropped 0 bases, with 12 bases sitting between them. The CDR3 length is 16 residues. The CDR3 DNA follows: TGCGCCAGCAGCTTGTTCGCGGGTACTAGCACAGATACGCAGTATTTT. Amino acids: CASSLFAGTSTDTQYF.

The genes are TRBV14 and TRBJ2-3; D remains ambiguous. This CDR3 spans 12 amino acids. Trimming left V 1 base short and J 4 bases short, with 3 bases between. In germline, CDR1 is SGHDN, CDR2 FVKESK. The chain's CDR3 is CASSQVADTQYF. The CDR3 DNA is TGTGCCAGCAGCCAAGTAGCAGATACGCAGTATTTT.

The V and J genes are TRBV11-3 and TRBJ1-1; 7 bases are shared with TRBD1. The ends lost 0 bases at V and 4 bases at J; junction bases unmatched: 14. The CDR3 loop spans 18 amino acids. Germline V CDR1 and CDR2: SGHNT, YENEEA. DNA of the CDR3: TGTGCCAGCAGCTTAGAACTCAGGGGGTTTCGGCGTATCACTGAAGCTTTCTTT. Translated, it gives CASSLELRGFRRITEAFF.

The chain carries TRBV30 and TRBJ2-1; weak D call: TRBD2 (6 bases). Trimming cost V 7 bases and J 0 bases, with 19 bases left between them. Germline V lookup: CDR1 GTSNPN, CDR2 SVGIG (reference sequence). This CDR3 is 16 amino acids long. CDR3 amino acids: CAFKSGLTNSYNEQFF. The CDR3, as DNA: TGTGCCTTCAAATCGGGACTCACCAACTCCTACAATGAGCAGTTCTTC. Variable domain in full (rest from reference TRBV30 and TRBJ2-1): SQTIHQWPATLVQPVGSPLSLECTVEGTSNPNLYWYRQAAGRGLQLLFYSVGIGQISSEVPQNLSASRPQDRQFILSSKKLLLSDSGFYLCAFKSGLTNSYNEQFFGPGTRLTVL.

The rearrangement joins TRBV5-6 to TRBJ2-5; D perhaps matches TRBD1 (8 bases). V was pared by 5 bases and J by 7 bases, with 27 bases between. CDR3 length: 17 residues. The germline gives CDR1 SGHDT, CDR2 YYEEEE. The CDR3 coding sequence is TGTGCCAGCAGATTTGGTCAGGGATCGTACAGGGGGGGGACCCAGTACTTC. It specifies CASRFGQGSYRGGTQYF.

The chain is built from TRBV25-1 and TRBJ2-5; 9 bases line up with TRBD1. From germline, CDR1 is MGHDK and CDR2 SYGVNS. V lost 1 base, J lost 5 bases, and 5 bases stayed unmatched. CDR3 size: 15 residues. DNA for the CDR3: TGTGCCAGCAGTGAATTGGGACAGGGTGGCGAGACCCAGTACTTC. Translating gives CASSELGQGGETQYF.

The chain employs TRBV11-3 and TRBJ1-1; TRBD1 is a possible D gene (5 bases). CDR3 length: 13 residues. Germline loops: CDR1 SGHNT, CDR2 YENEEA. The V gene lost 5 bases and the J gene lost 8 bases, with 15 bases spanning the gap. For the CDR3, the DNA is TGTGCCAGCAGCCCCCTGGACAACCAAGAAGCTTTCTTT. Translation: CASSPLDNQEAFF.